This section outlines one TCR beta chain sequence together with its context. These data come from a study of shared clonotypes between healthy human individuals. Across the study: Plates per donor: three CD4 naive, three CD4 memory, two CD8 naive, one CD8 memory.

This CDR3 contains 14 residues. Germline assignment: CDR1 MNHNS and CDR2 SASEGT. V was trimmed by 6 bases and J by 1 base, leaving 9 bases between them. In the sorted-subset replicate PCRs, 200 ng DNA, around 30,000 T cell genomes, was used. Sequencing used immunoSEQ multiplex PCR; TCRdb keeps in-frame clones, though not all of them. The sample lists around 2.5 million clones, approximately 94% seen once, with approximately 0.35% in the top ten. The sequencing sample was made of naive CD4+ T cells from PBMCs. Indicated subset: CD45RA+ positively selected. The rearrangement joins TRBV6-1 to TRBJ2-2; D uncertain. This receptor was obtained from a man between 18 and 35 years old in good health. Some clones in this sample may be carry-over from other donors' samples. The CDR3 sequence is CASRGIGNTGELFF. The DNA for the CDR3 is TGTGCCAGCAGGGGCATAGGGAACACCGGGGAGCTGTTTTTT.